This entry concerns a single TCR beta chain. The antigen is unknown. This sample stems from a study of cytomegalovirus exposure and HLA in healthy donors. Notes on the study in general: Cytomegalovirus association was assigned to more than 150 TCR beta chains.

PCR primers comprised 60 Vbeta and 13 Jbeta primers. Assay used: immunoSEQ multiplex PCR; TCRdb lists only in-frame clones, some missing. The repertoire holds 85,000 to 130,000 clones, roughly three quarters seen once, with 3.5% to 4% in the top ten. Trimming cost V 0 bases and J 2 bases, with 14 bases left between them. CDR3 length: 17 residues. Germline assignment: CDR1 KGHSH and CDR2 LQKENI. The sequence was collected from a woman between 50 and 59 years old in good health and CMV-seropositive. V usage is TRBV18 and J usage is TRBJ1-5; D call uncertain. Sequences were obtained from PBMCs. The CDR3 reads CASSPPVMGGGNQPQHF. In nucleotides, the CDR3 is TGTGCCAGCTCACCACCGGTTATGGGTGGAGGCAATCAGCCCCAGCATTTT.